This T cell receptor (beta chain) was identified in a study of blood T cell repertoires in COVID-19. Background on the study: Sources were T cells, B-cell-depleted T cells, or PBMCs; the material itself was cDNA or gDNA.

Germline V gene sequence: CDR1 SGHDT, CDR2 YYEEEE. This CDR3 comprises 18 residues. V dropped 0 bases and J dropped 0; count of bases not matched to a gene: 6. Under the authors' procedure: Scientists estimated how many nucleated cells there were by amplifying reference gene primers. Here immunoSEQ multiplex PCR was the method, and the copy in TCRdb shows in-frame clones only, minus some. Clone size and V and J calls were adopted from that table, with D and trimming inferred from the DNA. Seen here are 400,000 to 550,000 clones, 85% to 90% observed once, and the top ten hold 4.3%. This TCR was sampled from a young woman with acute or convalescent COVID-19. The J gene is TRBJ2-1, the V gene TRBV5-6; TRBD2 matches at 10 bases. What was sequenced was peripheral blood. Here the CDR3 DNA reads TGTGCCAGCAGCTTGGGAGCGGGGGGGTCTAACTCCTACAATGAGCAGTTCTTC. Its protein product is CASSLGAGGSNSYNEQFF.